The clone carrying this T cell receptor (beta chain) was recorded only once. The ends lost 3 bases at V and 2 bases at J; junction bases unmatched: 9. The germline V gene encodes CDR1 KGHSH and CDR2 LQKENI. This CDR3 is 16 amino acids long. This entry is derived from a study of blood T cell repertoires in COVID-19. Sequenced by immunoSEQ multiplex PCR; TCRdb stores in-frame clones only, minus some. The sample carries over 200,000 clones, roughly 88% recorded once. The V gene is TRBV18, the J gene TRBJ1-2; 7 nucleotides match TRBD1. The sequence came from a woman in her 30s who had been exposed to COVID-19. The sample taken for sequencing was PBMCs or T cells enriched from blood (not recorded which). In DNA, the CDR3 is TGTGCCAGCTCACCTTCTACGACAGGGCGGAACTATGGCTACACCTTC. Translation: CASSPSTTGRNYGYTF.